The rows below give T cell receptor beta chains drawn from one sample of a study of shared clonotypes between healthy human individuals. TCRdb's copy holds only in-frame clones and misses some; the assay was immunoSEQ multiplex PCR. The sample yields roughly 2.5 million clones, approximately 94% seen once. The sample comprised naive CD4+ T cells sorted from blood. All receptors come from a man aged 18 to 30 in good health. Both conserved end residues are part of each CDR3. The order of the fields is V gene, J gene, CDR3 length, D gene, clone size, CDR3 DNA, CDR3 protein. The D gene is left open where the match is weak. Clone size is given for some rows only: seen once, a few or many times, or a class if the clone is expanded.

>TRBV7-9|TRBJ2-7|15|TRBD1|NA
TGTGCCAGCAGCGTCGCAGACAGGGGTTCCTACGAGCAGTACTTC
CASSVADRGSYEQYF
>TRBV19|TRBJ2-7|16|TRBD1|NA
TGTGCCAGTAGTAGGGGGACCCGCGGGACAGGAGACGAGCAGTACTTC
CASSRGTRGTGDEQYF
>TRBV6-1|TRBJ2-5|15|TRBD2|NA
TGTGCCAGCAGTCTCCTAGCGGGGACTGGGGAGACCCAGTACTTC
CASSLLAGTGETQYF
>TRBV30|TRBJ2-7|14|NA|NA
TGTGCCTGGAGTAAAGGGGGTAGCGTCTACGAGCAGTACTTC
CAWSKGGSVYEQYF
>TRBV5-1|TRBJ1-3|15|NA|NA
TGCGCCAGCAGCTTGGAATTCAGCTCTGGAAACACCATATATTTT
CASSLEFSSGNTIYF
>TRBV2|TRBJ1-2|13|NA|NA
TGTGCCAGCAGTGAAAGCGTCGTCTATGGCTACACCTTC
CASSESVVYGYTF
>TRBV2|TRBJ1-1|16|TRBD1|NA
TGTGCCAGCAGCACCGTCCCGGGACAGGGAACCACTGAAGCTTTCTTT
CASSTVPGQGTTEAFF
>TRBV18|TRBJ2-6|16|NA|NA
TGTGCCAGCTCACCGCCCGACAGGTCTGGGGCCAACGTCCTGACTTTC
CASSPPDRSGANVLTF
>TRBV7-2|TRBJ1-1|15|NA|NA
TGTGCCAGCAGGTCATGGGGGGCAGTGAACACTGAAGCTTTCTTT
CASRSWGAVNTEAFF
>TRBV18|TRBJ2-1|15|NA|NA
TGTGCCAGCTCACCCCCGTCCATAGACAAAAATGAGCAGTTCTTC
CASSPPSIDKNEQFF
>TRBV19|TRBJ2-7|14|TRBD1|NA
TGTGCCAGTAGGACAGGGCCGGCGGGTGACGAGCAGTACTTC
CASRTGPAGDEQYF
>TRBV7-9|TRBJ2-1|14|TRBD1|NA
TGTGCCAGCAGTTCCGGGACAGGGTACAATGAGCAGTTCTTC
CASSSGTGYNEQFF
>TRBV9|TRBJ2-7|14|TRBD2|NA
TGTGCCAGCAGCCCCATGGGACTAGCCGACGAGCAGTACTTC
CASSPMGLADEQYF
>TRBV28|TRBJ2-7|15|NA|NA
TGTGCCAGCAGTTCCTTCTCGGGCAGTCCCTACGAGCAGTACTTC
CASSSFSGSPYEQYF
>TRBV4-3|TRBJ1-1|13|NA|NA
TGCGCCAGCAGCCAAGGACGGAACACTGAAGCTTTCTTT
CASSQGRNTEAFF
>TRBV2|TRBJ1-1|11|NA|NA
TGTGCCAGCAATCTTTCCGGGAAAGCTTTCTTT
CASNLSGKAFF
>TRBV4-3|TRBJ2-2|14|NA|once
TGCGCCAGCAGCCAACTCTTGAACACCGGGGAGCTGTTTTTT
CASSQLLNTGELFF
>TRBV29-1|TRBJ1-1|14|TRBD1|few
TGCAGCGTGGACAACAGGGGACTGAACACTGAAGCTTTCTTT
CSVDNRGLNTEAFF
>TRBV18|TRBJ1-1|15|TRBD1|NA
TGTGCCAGCTCACCGCGACAGGGTGAGTACACTGAAGCTTTCTTT
CASSPRQGEYTEAFF
>TRBV18|TRBJ2-1|16|TRBD1|NA
TGTGCCAGCTCACTTCAGGGACAGGGGATAAACAATGAGCAGTTCTTC
CASSLQGQGINNEQFF
>TRBV7-3|TRBJ1-6|13|NA|NA
TGTGCCAGCAGCTCAGGAGGTGGTTCACCCCTCCACTTT
CASSSGGGSPLHF
>TRBV30|TRBJ2-3|15|TRBD2|NA
TGTGCCTGGACTTCGACTAGCGGGATGTCAGATACGCAGTATTTT
CAWTSTSGMSDTQYF
>TRBV29-1|TRBJ1-1|12|NA|NA
TGCAGCGTTGAGAGGGGGAGCACTGAAGCTTTCTTT
CSVERGSTEAFF
>TRBV9|TRBJ2-1|17|TRBD2|NA
TGTGCCAGCAGCGTAGCTCAGCGGGGGGGCCCCTACAATGAGCAGTTCTTC
CASSVAQRGGPYNEQFF
>TRBV12-1|TRBJ2-7|13|NA|NA
TGTGCCAGCAGCTTACAGGGGAACTACGAGCAGTACTTC
CASSLQGNYEQYF
>TRBV5-1|TRBJ2-5|14|TRBD2|NA
TGCGCCAGCACCTCGGGAGGGCCGGGGGAGACCCAGTACTTC
CASTSGGPGETQYF
>TRBV2|TRBJ1-2|13|NA|NA
TGTGCCAGCAGTGATAGAATAATATATGGCTACACCTTC
CASSDRIIYGYTF
>TRBV30|TRBJ2-3|12|NA|NA
TGTGCCTGGACACCTCAAGCAGATACGCAGTATTTT
CAWTPQADTQYF
>TRBV6-1|TRBJ2-1|17|TRBD2|NA
TGTGCCAGCAGTGGGATAGTAGGACTAGCAGCCTACAATGAGCAGTTCTTC
CASSGIVGLAAYNEQFF
>TRBV19|TRBJ1-1|16|NA|NA
TGTGCCAGTAGTCGGGCGACAGAGATAAAGAACACTGAAGCTTTCTTT
CASSRATEIKNTEAFF
>TRBV7-2|TRBJ2-3|17|TRBD2|NA
TGTGCCAGCAGCTTAGCGTCCTCTAGCGGGGGAACAGATACGCAGTATTTT
CASSLASSSGGTDTQYF
>TRBV5-6|TRBJ1-1|14|NA|NA
TGTGCCAGCAGCTTGGTCCAGAGAAACACTGAAGCTTTCTTT
CASSLVQRNTEAFF
>TRBV5-1|TRBJ2-3|15|NA|NA
TGCGCCAGCAGCTTGGCAGGGGAGAGGACAGATACGCAGTATTTT
CASSLAGERTDTQYF
>TRBV11-2|TRBJ2-1|13|NA|NA
TGTGCCAGCAGCTTAGATCGGTGGGTGGGACAGTTCTTC
CASSLDRWVGQFF
>TRBV5-4|TRBJ2-5|15|NA|NA
TGTGCCAGCAGTGACTGGACACCTGGTCAAGAGACCCAGTACTTC
CASSDWTPGQETQYF
>TRBV10-3|TRBJ1-1|15|NA|NA
TGTGCCATCAGTGAGTTGGAGGGGGGTAACACTGAAGCTTTCTTT
CAISELEGGNTEAFF
>TRBV12-2|TRBJ2-6|21|NA|NA
TGTGCAAGTCGCTTAGATAATTGGAAGAGGGACAGGGCTTATGGGGCCAACGTCCTGACTTTC
CASRLDNWKRDRAYGANVLTF
>TRBV6-5|TRBJ2-1|13|TRBD1|NA
TGTGCCGCAGGCCGGGACAGCTACAATGAGCAGTTCTTC
CAAGRDSYNEQFF
>TRBV27|TRBJ1-2|15|NA|NA
TGTGCCAGCAGCCTAACTGGGGGATTGGGCTATGGCTACACCTTC
CASSLTGGLGYGYTF
>TRBV5-4|TRBJ2-7|13|TRBD2|NA
TGTGCCAGCAGCTCCGGGACTAGGGCCGAGCAGTACTTC
CASSSGTRAEQYF
>TRBV10-2|TRBJ1-5|13|TRBD1|NA
TGCGCCAGCAAGCTTACAGGGGATCAGCCCCAGCATTTT
CASKLTGDQPQHF
>TRBV5-1|TRBJ2-1|17|TRBD2|NA
TGCGCCAGCAGCAGACCTATAGCGGGAGGGCAAAACAATGAGCAGTTCTTC
CASSRPIAGGQNNEQFF
>TRBV5-4|TRBJ1-5|15|TRBD1|NA
TGTGCCAGCAGCTTGGGGGGACAGGGGGATCAGCCCCAGCATTTT
CASSLGGQGDQPQHF
>TRBV11-2|TRBJ1-2|13|NA|NA
TGTGCCAGCAGCTTCCTGCGGCTGGAAGGCTACACCTTC
CASSFLRLEGYTF
>TRBV6-6|TRBJ1-5|14|NA|NA
TGTGCCAGCAGCCGCCCGACAGGTGATCAGCCCCAGCATTTT
CASSRPTGDQPQHF
>TRBV25-1|TRBJ2-1|16|NA|NA
TGTGCCAGCCGGGGCGGGGGCGAAAGGTCCTACAATGAGCAGTTCTTC
CASRGGGERSYNEQFF
>TRBV10-2|TRBJ1-2|15|TRBD1|once
TGCGCCAGCAGCAAGGGACAGGGAGATAACTATGGCTACACCTTC
CASSKGQGDNYGYTF
>TRBV6-5|TRBJ2-2|11|NA|NA
TGTGCCAGCGTCGGCCCCGGGGAGCTGTTTTTT
CASVGPGELFF
>TRBV7-9|TRBJ1-3|13|NA|once
TGTGCCAGCAGACTTCTGACCGGAAACACCATATATTTT
CASRLLTGNTIYF
>TRBV10-3|TRBJ2-7|13|TRBD1|NA
TGTGCCACCACGGACAGGGGGAGTTACGAGCAGTACTTC
CATTDRGSYEQYF
>TRBV5-6|TRBJ2-7|15|TRBD2|NA
TGTGCCAGCAGTCATAGCGGGAGGGTTCCCTACGAGCAGTACTTC
CASSHSGRVPYEQYF
>TRBV11-2|TRBJ2-1|15|NA|NA
TGTGCCAGCAGCTTACTTCGAGGCAGGACCAATGAGCAGTTCTTC
CASSLLRGRTNEQFF
>TRBV6-1|TRBJ2-7|14|NA|NA
TGTGCCAGCCTACCTAGACTTAGCTCCTACGAGCAGTACTTC
CASLPRLSSYEQYF
>TRBV29-1|TRBJ1-1|12|NA|NA
TGCAGCGTTAAACGGGCCGACACTGAAGCTTTCTTT
CSVKRADTEAFF
>TRBV4-3|TRBJ2-3|13|NA|NA
TGCGCCAGCAGCCAAGATCTGGGGGCTAGCCCGTATTTT
CASSQDLGASPYF